This paragraph covers one TCR beta chain sequence. Its matching antigen is unknown. Sequencing of TCR beta was carried out in blood CD8+ and CD4+ T cells. Negative isolation was used for CD8+ and CD4+ T cells, and FACS enrichment was applied to TEMRA cells. An amount of RNA that ranged from roughly 0.5 to 1 ug was reverse transcribed with random hexamers. The method of amplification for TCR beta CDR3 was immunoSEQ multiplex PCR, covering 54 Vbeta and 13 Jbeta. One entry per CDR3 protein results from TCRdb running MiXCR on the immunoSEQ multiplex PCR reads. Here the sample spans roughly 130,000 distinct CDR3 sequences, about 95% being singletons. This sample was taken from a study of CD8 T cells in Susac syndrome. Study conclusions and caveats: As acknowledged by the study, its TCR sequencing and HLA analysis included a relatively small number of individuals.

Unmatched junction bases numbered 9, after V lost 4 bases and J lost 8 bases. The germline gives CDR1 SGHRS, CDR2 YFSETQ. CDR3 length: 14 residues. What was sequenced was CD4+ T cells from PBMCs. The TCR was taken from a human donor in good health. V is TRBV5-1 and J is TRBJ1-1, with TRBD1 identical over 9 bases. The CDR3 nucleotides read TGCGCCAGCAGCGGGACAGGGCGACACCAGGAAGCTTTCTTT. The encoded protein is CASSGTGRHQEAFF.